The entry below describes one T cell receptor (beta chain). Its antigen is not known. All participants with HIV were treated in the United States. Each sample contained 1-10 million cryopreserved PBMC, thawed before DNA extraction. Sequencing used immunoSEQ v3.0 at survey level. Libraries were prepared by immunoSEQ multiplex PCR; TCRdb keeps only in-frame clonotypes and omits some of them. This sample has almost 35,000 clones, with roughly 84% found just once. This CDR3 has 16 residues. The germline CDR1 and CDR2 sequences are SGHAT and FQNNGV. The V gene end was trimmed by 5 bases and the J gene end by 7 bases; junction bases not matched to a gene: 12. The entry originates in a study of long-term antiretroviral therapy in people with HIV. Overall study findings and caveats: Spans of CDR3 length were tighter for HIV repertoires than for controls. The study found that diversity rose after ART but stayed below transplant donor controls.

The genes are TRBV11-2 and TRBJ2-1; TRBD2 matches 9 bases. The clonotype comes from a woman in her twenties or thirties with HIV. Sequencing used unsorted PBMCs, obtained roughly 2.8 years before starting antiretroviral therapy. In DNA, the CDR3 is TGTGCCAGCAGCCCGTACCCCGGGACTAGCTCAAATGAGCAGTTCTTC. Its protein is CASSPYPGTSSNEQFF.